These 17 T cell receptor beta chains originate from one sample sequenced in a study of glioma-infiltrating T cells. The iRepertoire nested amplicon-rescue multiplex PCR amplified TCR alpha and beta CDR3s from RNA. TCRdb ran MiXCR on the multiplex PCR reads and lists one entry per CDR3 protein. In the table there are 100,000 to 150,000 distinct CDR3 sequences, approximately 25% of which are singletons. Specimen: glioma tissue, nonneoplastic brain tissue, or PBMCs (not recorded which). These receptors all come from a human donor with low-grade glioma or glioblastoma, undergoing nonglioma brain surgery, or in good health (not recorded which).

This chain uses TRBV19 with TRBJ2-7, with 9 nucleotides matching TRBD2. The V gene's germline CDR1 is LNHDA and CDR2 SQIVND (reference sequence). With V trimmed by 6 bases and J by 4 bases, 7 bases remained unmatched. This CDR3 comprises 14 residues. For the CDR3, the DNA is TGTGCCAGTAGCCAGGCGGGAGGGAGGTACGAGCAGTACTTC. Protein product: CASSQAGGRYEQYF.

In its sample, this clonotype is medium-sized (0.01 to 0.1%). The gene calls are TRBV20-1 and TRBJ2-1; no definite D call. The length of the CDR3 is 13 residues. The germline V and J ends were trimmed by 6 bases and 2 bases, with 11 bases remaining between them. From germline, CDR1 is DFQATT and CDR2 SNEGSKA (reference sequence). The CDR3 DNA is TGCAGTGCCCACAGCGATACCTACAATGAGCAGTTCTTC. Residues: CSAHSDTYNEQFF.

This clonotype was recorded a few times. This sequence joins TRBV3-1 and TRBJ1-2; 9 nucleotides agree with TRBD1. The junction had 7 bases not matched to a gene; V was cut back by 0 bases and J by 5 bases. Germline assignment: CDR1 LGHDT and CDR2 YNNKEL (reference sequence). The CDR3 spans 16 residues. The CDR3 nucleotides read TGTGCCAGCAGCCAAGATTTCGCCGGACAGGGGTATGGCTACACCTTC. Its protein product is CASSQDFAGQGYGYTF.

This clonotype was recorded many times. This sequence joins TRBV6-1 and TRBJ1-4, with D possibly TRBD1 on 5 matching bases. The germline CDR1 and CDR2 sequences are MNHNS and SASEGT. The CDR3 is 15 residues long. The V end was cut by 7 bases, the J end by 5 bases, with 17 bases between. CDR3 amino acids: CASKPRGWENEKLFF. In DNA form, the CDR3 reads TGTGCCAGCAAACCGAGGGGATGGGAGAATGAAAAACTGTTTTTT.

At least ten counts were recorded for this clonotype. The CDR3 nucleotides are TGTGCCAGCAGCCAAGAGCGGGAGGCTTCGACAGATACGCAGTATTTT. Translating it yields CASSQEREASTDTQYF. The V call is TRBV3-1, the J call TRBJ2-3, with 8 bases aligning to TRBD2. V shed 0 bases and J 3 bases; nucleotides not matched to a gene: 5. The CDR3 extends over 16 amino acids. The germline gives CDR1 LGHDT, CDR2 YNNKEL (reference sequence).

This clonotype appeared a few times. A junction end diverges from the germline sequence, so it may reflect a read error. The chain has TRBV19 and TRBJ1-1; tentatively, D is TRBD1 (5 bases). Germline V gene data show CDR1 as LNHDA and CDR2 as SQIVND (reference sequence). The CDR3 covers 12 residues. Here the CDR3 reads CAGSIGATEAFF. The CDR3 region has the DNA TGTGCCGGTAGTATCGGGGCCACTGAAGCTTTCTTT.

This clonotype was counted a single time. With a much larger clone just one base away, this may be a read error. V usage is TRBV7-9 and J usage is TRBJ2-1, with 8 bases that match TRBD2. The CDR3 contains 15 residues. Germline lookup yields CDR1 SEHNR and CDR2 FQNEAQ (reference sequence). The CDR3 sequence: CASSPPAGVENDQFF. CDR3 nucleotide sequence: TGTGCCAGCAGCCCACCAGCGGGAGTAGAGAATGATCAGTTCTTC.

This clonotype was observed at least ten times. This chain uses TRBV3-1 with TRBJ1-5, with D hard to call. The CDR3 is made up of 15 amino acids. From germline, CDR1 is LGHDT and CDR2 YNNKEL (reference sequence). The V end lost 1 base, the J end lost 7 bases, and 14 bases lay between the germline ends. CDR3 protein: CASSQGAGLNQPQHF. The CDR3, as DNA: TGTGCCAGCAGCCAAGGTGCAGGATTAAACCAGCCCCAGCATTTT.

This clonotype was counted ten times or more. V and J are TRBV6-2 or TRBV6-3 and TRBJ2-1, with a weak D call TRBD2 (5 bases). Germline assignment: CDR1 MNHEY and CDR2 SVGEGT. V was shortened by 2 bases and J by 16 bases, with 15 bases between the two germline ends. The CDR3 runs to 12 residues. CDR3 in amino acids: CASSYPLARTFF. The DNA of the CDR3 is TGTGCCAGCAGTTACCCTCTAGCCCGAACCTTCTTC.

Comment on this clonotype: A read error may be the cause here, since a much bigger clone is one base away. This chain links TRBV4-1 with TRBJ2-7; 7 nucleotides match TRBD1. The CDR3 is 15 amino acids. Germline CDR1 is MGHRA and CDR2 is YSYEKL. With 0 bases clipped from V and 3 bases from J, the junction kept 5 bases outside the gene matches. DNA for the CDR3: TGCGCCAGCAGCCAAGACAGGGGGTTTCACTACGAGCAGTACTTC. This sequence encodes CASSQDRGFHYEQYF.

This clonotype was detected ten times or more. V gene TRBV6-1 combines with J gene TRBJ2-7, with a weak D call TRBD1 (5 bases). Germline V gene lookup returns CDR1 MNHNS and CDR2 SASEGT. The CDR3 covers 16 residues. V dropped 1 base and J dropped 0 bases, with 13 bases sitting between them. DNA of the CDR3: TGTGCCAGCAGTGAAGGACAGTTTCTGAGCTCCTACGAGCAGTACTTC. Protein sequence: CASSEGQFLSSYEQYF.

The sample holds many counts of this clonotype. This chain's CDR3 is CASAGGGQSDTQYF. CDR3 nucleotide sequence: TGTGCCAGCGCTGGAGGGGGGCAGTCAGATACGCAGTATTTT. The V and J genes are TRBV27 and TRBJ2-3, with D perhaps TRBD1 or TRBD2 (6 bases each). Germline CDR1 MNHEY, CDR2 SMNVEV (reference sequence). V lost 8 bases to trimming and J lost 4 bases, with 16 bases between them. CDR3 length equals 14 residues.

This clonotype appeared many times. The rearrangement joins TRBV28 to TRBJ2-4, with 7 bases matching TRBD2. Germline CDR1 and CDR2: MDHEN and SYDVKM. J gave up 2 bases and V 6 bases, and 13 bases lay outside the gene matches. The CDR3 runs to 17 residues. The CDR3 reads CASRVREGLSTKNIQYF. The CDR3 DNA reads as TGTGCCAGCAGAGTCAGGGAGGGGCTCAGTACCAAAAACATTCAGTACTTC.

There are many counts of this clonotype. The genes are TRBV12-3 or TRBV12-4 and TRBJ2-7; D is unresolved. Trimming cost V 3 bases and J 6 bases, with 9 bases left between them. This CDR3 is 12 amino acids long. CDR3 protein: CASSFMEFEQYF. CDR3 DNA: TGTGCCAGCAGTTTTATGGAATTCGAGCAGTACTTC.

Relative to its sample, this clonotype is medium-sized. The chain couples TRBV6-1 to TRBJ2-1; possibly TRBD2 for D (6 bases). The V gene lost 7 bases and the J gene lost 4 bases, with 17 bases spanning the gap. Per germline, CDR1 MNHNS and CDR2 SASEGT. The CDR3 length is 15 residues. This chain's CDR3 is CASNPVERVYNEQFF. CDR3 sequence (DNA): TGTGCCAGCAACCCCGTGGAGCGGGTTTACAATGAGCAGTTCTTC.

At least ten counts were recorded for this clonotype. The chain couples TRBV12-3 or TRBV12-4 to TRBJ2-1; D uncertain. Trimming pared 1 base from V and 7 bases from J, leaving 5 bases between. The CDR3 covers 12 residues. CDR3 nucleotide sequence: TGTGCCAGCAGTTTAGGCCGTAATGAGCAGTTCTTC. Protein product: CASSLGRNEQFF.

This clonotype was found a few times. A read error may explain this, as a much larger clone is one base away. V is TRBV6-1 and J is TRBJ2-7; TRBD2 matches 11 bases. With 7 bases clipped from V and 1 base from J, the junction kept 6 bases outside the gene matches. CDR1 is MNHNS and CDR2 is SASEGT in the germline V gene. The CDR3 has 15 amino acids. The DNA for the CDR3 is TGTGCCAGCACACTAGCGGGAGTTGGATCCTACGAGCAGTACTTC. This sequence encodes CASTLAGVGSYEQYF.